The entry below describes one T cell receptor beta chain. This entry comes from a study of blood T cell repertoires in COVID-19. At the level of the study: The analysed material was cDNA or gDNA that came from T cells, B-cell-depleted T cells, or PBMCs.

Only in-frame clones appear in the TCRdb table, and some are missing; sequencing was by immunoSEQ multiplex PCR. Of roughly 150,000 clones in the sample, 84% are singletons; the top ten hold 3.5% to 5%. Participants had their cohort set by participant-reported clinical history. The length of the CDR3 is 13 residues. Germline loops: CDR1 SGHNT, CDR2 YENEEA. Trimming took 0 bases from V and 4 from J, leaving 7 bases between them. The sequence was obtained from a man aged 50-60 years in a cohort exposed to, infected with or recovered from COVID-19 (not recorded which). Sequencing input: PBMCs or T cells enriched from blood (not recorded which). V is TRBV11-3 and J is TRBJ2-7; possibly TRBD2 for D (5 bases). CDR3 sequence: CASSLDTGYEQYF. CDR3 nucleotide sequence: TGTGCCAGCAGCTTAGATACGGGGTACGAGCAGTACTTC.